Listed below are T cell receptor beta chains from one sample, sequenced in a study of cytomegalovirus exposure and HLA in healthy donors. Profiled with immunoSEQ multiplex PCR; TCRdb holds only in-frame clones, not every one. Here the sample spans some 110,000 clones, over 9% being singletons. Sequencing was done on a sample of PBMCs. These receptors came from a man aged 35 to 55 in good health and CMV-seropositive. Each CDR3 is given with its conserved first and last residue. The order of the fields is V gene, J gene, D gene, clone size, CDR3 length, CDR3 protein, CDR3 DNA. D genes are given only for firm matches. Not all rows give a size; the values are once, few, many and, for expanded clones, a class.

TRBV2,TRBJ2-7,NA,few,12,CASCQGGYEQYF,TGTGCCAGCTGTCAGGGGGGCTACGAGCAGTACTTC
TRBV7-6,TRBJ2-7,NA,few,14,CASSAPGHSYEQYF,TGTGCCAGCAGCGCACCGGGACATTCCTACGAGCAGTACTTC
TRBV4-2,TRBJ2-3,NA,NA,15,CASSQVYGISDTQYF,TGTGCCAGCAGCCAAGTATACGGGATCTCAGATACGCAGTATTTT
TRBV7-9,TRBJ1-5,NA,few,12,CASSQDSQHQHF,TGTGCAAGCAGCCAGGACAGCCAGCACCAGCATTTT
TRBV7-8,TRBJ2-7,NA,few,13,CASRRLHSYEQYF,TGTGCCAGCAGGCGACTCCACTCCTACGAGCAGTACTTC
TRBV30,TRBJ1-1,NA,few,13,CAWGAGMNTEAFF,TGTGCCTGGGGGGCGGGGATGAACACTGAAGCTTTCTTT
TRBV7-8,TRBJ2-7,TRBD2,NA,14,CASSHPGLAGQQYF,TGTGCCAGCAGCCACCCGGGACTAGCGGGGCAGCAGTACTTC
TRBV4-1,TRBJ2-7,TRBD2,NA,17,CASSQEKRLAGTYEQYF,TGCGCCAGCAGCCAAGAGAAACGGTTAGCGGGGACCTACGAGCAGTACTTC
TRBV11-2,TRBJ1-4,TRBD1,NA,16,CASSHRQGPTNEKLFF,TGTGCCAGCAGCCACCGACAGGGGCCAACTAATGAAAAACTGTTTTTT
TRBV19,TRBJ2-7,NA,NA,16,CASSIADNDPAYEQYF,TGTGCCAGTAGTATAGCTGATAACGATCCGGCCTACGAGCAGTACTTC
TRBV28,TRBJ1-1,TRBD1,few,13,CASAYRGPTEAFF,TGTGCCAGCGCATACAGGGGGCCAACTGAAGCTTTCTTT
TRBV19,TRBJ2-1,TRBD1,few,15,CASSRPGQKYNEQFF,TGTGCCAGTAGTCGGCCGGGACAGAAATACAATGAGCAGTTCTTC
TRBV27,TRBJ1-1,NA,NA,16,CASSSPFGQMSTEAFF,TGTGCCAGCAGTTCCCCTTTCGGACAGATGAGCACTGAAGCTTTCTTT
TRBV6-6,TRBJ1-5,NA,NA,16,CASSFPRGAGNQPQHF,TGTGCCAGCAGTTTCCCCAGGGGCGCGGGCAATCAGCCCCAGCATTTT
TRBV13,TRBJ2-5,NA,few,13,CASSSPRGETQYF,TGTGCCAGCAGCTCCCCCAGGGGAGAGACCCAGTACTTC
TRBV5-4,TRBJ2-1,TRBD2,NA,15,CASSPREGLYNEQFF,TGTGCCAGCAGCCCGAGGGAGGGGCTTTACAATGAGCAGTTCTTC